The clone carrying this T cell receptor beta chain was found a few times. Its antigen is unknown. This sample was included in a study of CD8+CD57+ T cells in acquired aplastic anemia. Study-wide background: Sorted cells (CD4+ and CD8+) yielded DNA amounts that averaged approximately 3.1 ug.

J was trimmed by 8 bases and V by 5 bases; bases with no gene match: 11. Germline loops: CDR1 SEHNR, CDR2 FQNEAQ (reference sequence). The CDR3 is 16 amino acids. Template material for TCR beta VDJ and CDR3 profiling consisted of genomic DNA. TCRdb reprocessed the reads with MiXCR, giving one entry per CDR3 protein. The profile shows roughly 180,000 distinct CDR3 sequences, 64% of them singletons. Study results and caveats: Patients and controls had CD8+ Simpson's diversity values that were not significantly distinct. Almost 30 sequences, all CD8+ CDR3, were shared between patients and controls.

The chain combines TRBV7-9 with TRBJ2-2; TRBD1 agrees at 10 bases. The clonotype originates from a human donor with severe aplastic anemia or a healthy control (not recorded which). Sequencing was done on a sample of sorted CD4+, CD8+, or CD8+CD57+ T cells (not recorded which) from PBMCs. For the CDR3, the DNA is TGTGCCAGCAGCCCACAGGGACAGGGGTCTCAAGGGGAGCTGTTTTTT. The encoded protein is CASSPQGQGSQGELFF.